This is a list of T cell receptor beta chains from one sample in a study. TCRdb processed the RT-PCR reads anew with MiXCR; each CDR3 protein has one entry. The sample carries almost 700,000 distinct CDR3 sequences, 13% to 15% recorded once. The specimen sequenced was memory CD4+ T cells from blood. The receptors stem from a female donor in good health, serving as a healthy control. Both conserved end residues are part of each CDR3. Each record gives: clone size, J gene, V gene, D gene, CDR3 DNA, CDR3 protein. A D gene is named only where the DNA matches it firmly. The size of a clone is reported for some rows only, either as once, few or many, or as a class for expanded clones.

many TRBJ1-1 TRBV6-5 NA TGTGCCAGCAGTTACCACGGGACTTTGAACACTGAAGCTTTCTTT CASSYHGTLNTEAFF
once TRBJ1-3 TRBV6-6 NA TGTGCCAGCAGTCCCGGGGGCGCCTCTGGAAACACCATATATTTT CASSPGGASGNTIYF
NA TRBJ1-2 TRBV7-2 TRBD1 TGTGCCAGCAGCCCCAGACAAGGGACAGTGGCGGGCTACACCTTC CASSPRQGTVAGYTF
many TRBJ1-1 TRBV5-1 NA TGCGCCAGCAGCCCTGGACCCGGACTGAACACTGAAGCTTTCTTT CASSPGPGLNTEAFF
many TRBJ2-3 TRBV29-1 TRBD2 TGCAGCGTTGAGCGGACCCCGGGACTAGCGGGAGGTGGGGATACGCAGTATTTT CSVERTPGLAGGGDTQYF
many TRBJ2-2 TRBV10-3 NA TGTGCCATCAGTGCACAGGGAGCCACCGGGGAGCTGTTTTTT CAISAQGATGELFF
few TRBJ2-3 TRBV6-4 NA TGTGCCAGCAGTGAGGGTTACCAAACAGATACGCAGTATTTT CASSEGYQTDTQYF
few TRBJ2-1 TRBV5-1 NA TGCGCCAGCAGCTTGGCAGCGGCCACCTTGGGGGGTGAGCAGTTCTTC CASSLAAATLGGEQFF
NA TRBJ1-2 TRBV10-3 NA TGTGCCATCAGGGGAGCTAACTATGGCTACACCTTC CAIRGANYGYTF
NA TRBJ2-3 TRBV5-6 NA TGTGCCAGCGCGTTGTCGTCAGGGGACATAGATACGCAGTATTTT CASALSSGDIDTQYF
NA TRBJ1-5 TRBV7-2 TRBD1 TGTGCCAGCAGCTTAGAATCAGGGGGAGGACAGCCCCAGCATTTT CASSLESGGGQPQHF
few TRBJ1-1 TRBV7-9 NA TGTGCCAGCAGCTTACCCCAGGGTGGGGCTTTCTTT CASSLPQGGAFF
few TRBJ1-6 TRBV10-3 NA TGTGCCATCAGTGCTACAGGGCTATCATCCGGGCTGAGGTCACCCCTCCACTTT CAISATGLSSGLRSPLHF
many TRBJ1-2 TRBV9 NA TGTGCCAGCAGCGCCGGGCAGGGACCTAACTATGGCTACACCTTC CASSAGQGPNYGYTF
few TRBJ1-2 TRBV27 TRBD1 TGTGCCAGCAGTCCTTTAGACAGGGTCCTTGAGGGCTACACCTTC CASSPLDRVLEGYTF
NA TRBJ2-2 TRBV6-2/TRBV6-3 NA TGTGCCAGCAGTTACCTGAGAGGGGTGGCCGGGGAGCTGTTTTTT CASSYLRGVAGELFF
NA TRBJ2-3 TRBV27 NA TGTGCCAGCACAACAGGGAAGACAGATACGCAGTATTTT CASTTGKTDTQYF
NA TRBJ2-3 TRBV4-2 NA TGTGCCAGCAGCTCAGGAGACTGGAACTCAGATACGCAGTATTTT CASSSGDWNSDTQYF
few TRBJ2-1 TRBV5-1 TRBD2 TGCGCCAGCACCTTAACTAGCGATTCCTACAATGAGCAGTTCTTC CASTLTSDSYNEQFF
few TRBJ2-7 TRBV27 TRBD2 TGTGCCAGCAGTCCTCGGACTAGCGGGTTACCGAGCTCCTACGAGCAGTACTTC CASSPRTSGLPSSYEQYF
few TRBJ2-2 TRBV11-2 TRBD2 TGTGCCACCAGCGGGAGGGTCACCGGGGAGCTGTTTTTT CATSGRVTGELFF
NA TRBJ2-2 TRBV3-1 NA TGTGCCAGCAGCCAAATCGGCGGGGAGCTGTTTTTT CASSQIGGELFF
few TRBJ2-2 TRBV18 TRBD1 TGTGCCAGCTCACTCGGACAGGGTACTGCCAGCGGGGAGCTGTTTTTT CASSLGQGTASGELFF
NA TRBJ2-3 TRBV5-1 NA TGCGCCAGCACCCAAGGGGCAAGAAGCACAGATACGCAGTATTTT CASTQGARSTDTQYF
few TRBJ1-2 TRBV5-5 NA TGTGCCAGCAGCTTGGTACTTATACCCCCGAATGGCTACACCTTC CASSLVLIPPNGYTF